What follows are 8 T cell receptor beta chains derived from one specimen sequenced in a study of low-dose radiotherapy and immunotherapy resistance in tumors. Primers used for first-strand cDNA, a TRAV- and TRBV-specific set, covered both alpha and beta chains. With a constant-region primer and a V-primer adapter, TCRs were subjected to around 20 PCR cycles of amplification. TCRdb re-called the reads with MiXCR, one entry per CDR3 protein. Here the sample spans 55,000 to 80,000 distinct CDR3 sequences, 26% being singletons. Time point described: before trial treatment. Here the sequenced sample was PBMCs, taken before treatment. Every receptor here comes from a male donor with rectosigmoid adenocarcinoma.

In this sample, this clonotype turned up many times. This chain connects TRBV6-2 or TRBV6-3 to TRBJ1-3, with D unresolved. This CDR3 has 14 amino acids. Germline lookup yields CDR1 MNHEY and CDR2 SVGEGT. V lost 10 bases to trimming and J lost 0 bases, with 13 bases between them. CDR3 amino acids: CATLIVSSGNTIYF. For the CDR3, the DNA is TGTGCCACCCTAATTGTGAGCTCTGGAAACACCATATATTTT.

There are many counts of this clonotype. This chain uses TRBV7-2 with TRBJ1-2; D is perhaps TRBD1 (6 bases). Trimming pared 2 bases from V and 2 bases from J, leaving 9 bases between. This CDR3 is 14 amino acids long. CDR1 and CDR2 from the germline V gene are SGHTA and FQGNSA. For the CDR3, the DNA is TGTGCCAGCAGCTTAAGACAGGACAACTATGGCTACACCTTC. This encodes CASSLRQDNYGYTF.

This clonotype was counted ten times or more. The rearrangement uses TRBV6-2 or TRBV6-3 and TRBJ2-2; D perhaps matches TRBD1 (6 bases). Trimming removed 6 bases at V and 0 bases at J, with 11 bases between. Germline CDR1 and CDR2: MNHEY and SVGEGT. The CDR3 runs 15 residues. The CDR3 DNA reads as TGTGCCAGCAGATCAGCAGGGGCGAACACCGGGGAGCTGTTTTTT. Translation gives CASRSAGANTGELFF.

In the case of this clonotype: A read error is the likely source, as a far larger clone sits one nucleotide away. The chain uses TRBV27 and TRBJ2-7; TRBD2 agrees at 9 bases. Per the germline V gene, CDR1 is MNHEY and CDR2 is SMNVEV (reference sequence). The junction had 12 bases not matched to a gene; V was cut back by 8 bases and J by 7 bases. The CDR3 totals 14 residues. The CDR3 DNA reads TGTGCCAGCTCTAGCGGGACGTCCTACAATGAGCAGTACTTC. It yields the protein CASSSGTSYNEQYF.

The chain joins TRBV7-2 to TRBJ2-2; 9 positions agree with TRBD1. This CDR3 spans 15 amino acids. V lost 3 bases to trimming and J lost 6 bases; unmatched junction nucleotides: 5. Germline V gene sequence: CDR1 SGHTA, CDR2 FQGNSA. The CDR3 DNA sequence: TGTGCCAGCAGCTTCAGGGGACAGGGATCCGGGGAGCTGTTTTTT. It encodes CASSFRGQGSGELFF.

This clonotype was detected a few times. The chain joins TRBV11-2 to TRBJ2-7, with a possible D match to TRBD1 (6 bases). V lost 5 bases to trimming and J lost 4 bases, with 24 bases between them. This CDR3 region has 17 residues. The V gene's germline CDR1 is SGHAT and CDR2 FQNNGV. CDR3 sequence reads: CASSRVVGTSGVYEQYF. The CDR3 region has the DNA TGTGCCAGCAGCCGAGTAGTGGGAACCTCAGGGGTATACGAGCAGTACTTC.

By sample share, this clonotype is medium-sized. This sequence joins TRBV24-1 and TRBJ2-5; 11 bases are a match to TRBD2. Trimming removed 10 bases from V and 2 bases from J; junction bases left unmatched: 17. The CDR3 has 18 residues. Germline CDR1 KGHDR, CDR2 SFDVKD. The CDR3 is CATATGRLAGGPQETQYF. The DNA of the CDR3 is TGTGCCACAGCGACAGGGCGGCTAGCGGGAGGACCTCAAGAGACCCAGTACTTC.

This clonotype was counted at least ten times. J is TRBJ1-5 and V is TRBV7-6; 7 nucleotides line up with TRBD1. J lost 6 bases, V lost 4 bases, and 3 bases had no gene match. The length of the CDR3 is 13 residues. CDR1 and CDR2 from the germline V gene are SGHVS and FNYEAQ. CDR3 region: CASSSRQGQPQHF. The CDR3 DNA reads TGTGCCAGCAGCTCAAGACAGGGTCAGCCCCAGCATTTT.